Below, one T cell receptor (beta chain) is given with its context. The junction and the germline gene differ at one end; a read error may be behind it. The sample originates from a study of blood T cell repertoires in COVID-19. Study at large: PBMCs, B-cell-depleted T cells, or T cells provided the cDNA or gDNA that made up the material.

Germline CDR1 is SGHDT and CDR2 is YYEEEE. This CDR3 is built from 15 residues. Some clones are missing from TCRdb's copy, which holds only in-frame ones; the method was immunoSEQ multiplex PCR. Among about 160,000 clones listed, 80% to 90% were seen once. Sequenced sample: peripheral blood. This receptor was taken from a man in his fifties or sixties with acute or convalescent COVID-19. This chain joins TRBV5-6 and TRBJ2-7; 12 bases map to TRBD1. The CDR3 loop reads CASRLGQGAAYEQYF. Here the CDR3 DNA reads TGTGCCAGCAGATTGGGACAGGGGGCTGCCTACGAGCAGTACTTC.